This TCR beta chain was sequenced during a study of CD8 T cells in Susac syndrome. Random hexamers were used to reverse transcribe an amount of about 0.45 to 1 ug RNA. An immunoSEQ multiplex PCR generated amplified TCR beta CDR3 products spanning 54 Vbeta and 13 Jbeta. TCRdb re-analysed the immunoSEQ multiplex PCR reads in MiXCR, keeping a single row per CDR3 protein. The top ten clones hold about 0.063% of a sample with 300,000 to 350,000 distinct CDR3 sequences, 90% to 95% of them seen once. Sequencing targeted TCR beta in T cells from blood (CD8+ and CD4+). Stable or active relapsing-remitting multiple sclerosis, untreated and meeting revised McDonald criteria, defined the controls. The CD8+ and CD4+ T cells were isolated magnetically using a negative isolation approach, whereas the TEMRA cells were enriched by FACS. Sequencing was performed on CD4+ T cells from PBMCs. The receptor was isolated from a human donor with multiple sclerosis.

CDR3 residues: CASSNTDRGGQETQYF. Here the CDR3 DNA reads TGTGCCAGCAGTAATACGGACAGGGGAGGTCAAGAGACCCAGTACTTC. V usage is TRBV28 and J usage is TRBJ2-5, with 9 positions matching TRBD1. Germline V gene sequence: CDR1 MDHEN, CDR2 SYDVKM. With V trimmed by 5 bases and J by 2 bases, 9 bases remained unmatched. The CDR3 is 16 residues long.